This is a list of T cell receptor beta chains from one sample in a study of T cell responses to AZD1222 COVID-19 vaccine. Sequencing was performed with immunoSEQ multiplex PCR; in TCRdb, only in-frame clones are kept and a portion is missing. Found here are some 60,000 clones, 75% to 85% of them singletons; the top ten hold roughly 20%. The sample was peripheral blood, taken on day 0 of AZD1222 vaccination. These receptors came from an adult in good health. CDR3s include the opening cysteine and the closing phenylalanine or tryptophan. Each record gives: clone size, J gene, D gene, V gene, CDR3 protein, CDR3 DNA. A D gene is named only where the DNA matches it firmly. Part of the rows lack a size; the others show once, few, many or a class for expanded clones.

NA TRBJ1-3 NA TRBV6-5 CASTPRGWNTIYF TGTGCCAGCACTCCCAGGGGATGGAACACCATATATTTT
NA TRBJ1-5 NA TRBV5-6 CASGNQPQHF TGTGCCAGCGGGAATCAGCCCCAGCATTTT
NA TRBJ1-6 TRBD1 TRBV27 CASRVGQGYNSPLHF TGTGCCAGCAGGGTCGGACAGGGTTACAATTCACCCCTCCACTTT
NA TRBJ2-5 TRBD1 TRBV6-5 CASSYDRGETQYF TGTGCCAGCAGTTATGACAGGGGAGAGACCCAGTACTTC
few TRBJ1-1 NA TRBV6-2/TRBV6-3 CASSYHNTGSTEAFF TGTGCCAGCAGTTACCACAACACGGGGTCCACTGAAGCTTTCTTT
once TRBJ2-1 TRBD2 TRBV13 CASSPPGGSYNEQFF TGTGCCAGCAGCCCCCCGGGGGGCTCCTACAATGAGCAGTTCTTC
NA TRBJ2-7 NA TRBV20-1 CSASGTGGEQYF TGCAGTGCTAGTGGGACCGGCGGCGAGCAGTACTTC
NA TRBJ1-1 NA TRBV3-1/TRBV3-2 CASSQRSWDTVNTEAFF TGTGCCAGCAGCCAACGAAGTTGGGACACCGTGAACACTGAAGCTTTCTTT
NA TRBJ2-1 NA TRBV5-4 CASSLGGAGGNEQFF TGTGCCAGCAGCTTGGGGGGGGCTGGAGGCAATGAGCAGTTCTTC
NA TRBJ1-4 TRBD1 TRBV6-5 CASSFLPGQGREKLFF TGTGCCAGCAGTTTCCTACCCGGACAGGGGAGGGAAAAACTGTTTTTT
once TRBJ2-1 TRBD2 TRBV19 CASATSGTYSYNEQFF TGTGCCAGTGCGACTAGCGGGACCTACTCCTACAATGAGCAGTTCTTC
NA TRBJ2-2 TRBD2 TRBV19 CASAGGNTGELFF TGTGCCAGTGCGGGAGGGAACACCGGGGAGCTGTTTTTT
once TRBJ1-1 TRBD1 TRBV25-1 CASSDPRTGGGTEAFF TGTGCCAGCAGTGATCCTCGGACAGGGGGAGGGACTGAAGCTTTCTTT
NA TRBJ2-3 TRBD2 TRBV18 CASSPTSDGTDTQYF TGTGCCAGCTCACCGACTAGCGATGGCACAGATACGCAGTATTTT
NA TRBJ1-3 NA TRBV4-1 CASSQDWYGGDGNTIYF TGCGCCAGCAGCCAAGACTGGTACGGGGGTGATGGAAACACCATATATTTT
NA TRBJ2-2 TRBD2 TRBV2 CASGGLAATGELFF TGTGCCAGCGGTGGACTAGCGGCCACCGGGGAGCTGTTTTTT
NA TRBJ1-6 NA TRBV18 CASSPGIQYGDGNSPLHF TGTGCCAGCTCACCGGGCATTCAGTACGGGGACGGTAATTCACCCCTCCACTTT
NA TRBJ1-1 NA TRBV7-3 CASSLSQDRAEAFF TGTGCCAGCAGCTTAAGCCAAGACCGAGCTGAAGCTTTCTTT
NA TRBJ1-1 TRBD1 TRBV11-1 CASSLGGYRGPIEAFF TGTGCCAGCAGCTTAGGGGGATACAGGGGGCCGATTGAAGCTTTCTTT
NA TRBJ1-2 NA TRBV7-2 CASSAGTYSNYGYTF TGTGCCAGCAGCGCCGGAACATATTCTAACTATGGCTACACCTTC
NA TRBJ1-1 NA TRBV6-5 CASSYGRVNTEAFF TGTGCCAGCAGTTACGGTAGGGTGAACACTGAAGCTTTCTTT
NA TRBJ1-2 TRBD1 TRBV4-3 CASSHVGQGARGYTF TGCGCCAGCAGCCATGTGGGACAGGGGGCGCGCGGCTACACCTTC
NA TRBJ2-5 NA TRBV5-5 CASSLRNPETQYF TGTGCCAGCAGCTTGAGGAACCCAGAGACCCAGTACTTC
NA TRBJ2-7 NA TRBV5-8 CASSWTGTFIYEQYF TGTGCCAGCAGCTGGACCGGGACTTTCATTTACGAGCAGTACTTC
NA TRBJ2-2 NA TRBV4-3 CASSPSARAGAGELFF TGCGCCAGCAGCCCTAGCGCCAGAGCGGGCGCCGGGGAGCTGTTTTTT
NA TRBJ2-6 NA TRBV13 CASSARDRRTSGANVLTF TGTGCCAGCAGCGCACGGGACCGAAGGACGTCTGGGGCCAACGTCCTGACTTTC
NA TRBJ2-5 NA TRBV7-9 CASSPPGTQYF TGTGCCAGCAGCCCACCTGGGACCCAGTACTTC
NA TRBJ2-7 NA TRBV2 CASSPGIFPSSYEQYF TGTGCCAGCAGCCCAGGGATTTTTCCGAGCTCCTACGAGCAGTACTTC
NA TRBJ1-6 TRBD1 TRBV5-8 CASSLGQGGLIDSPLHF TGTGCCAGCAGCTTGGGACAGGGAGGACTTATTGATTCACCCCTCCACTTT
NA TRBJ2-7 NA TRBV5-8 CASSLQGWWSSYEQYF TGTGCCAGCAGCCTTCAGGGGTGGTGGAGCTCCTACGAGCAGTACTTC
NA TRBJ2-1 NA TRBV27 CASSLWSAQSSYNEQFF TGTGCCAGCAGTTTATGGTCAGCCCAGAGCTCCTACAATGAGCAGTTCTTC
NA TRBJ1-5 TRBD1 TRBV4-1 CASSRTDRGNQPQHF TGCGCCAGCAGCCGGACTGACAGGGGCAATCAGCCCCAGCATTTT
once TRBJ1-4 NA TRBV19 CASSIRGASNEKLFF TGTGCCAGTAGTATACGGGGGGCCTCTAATGAAAAACTGTTTTTT
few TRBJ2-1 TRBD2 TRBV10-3 CAISATSGSYNEQFF TGTGCCATCAGTGCTACTAGCGGTTCCTACAATGAGCAGTTCTTC
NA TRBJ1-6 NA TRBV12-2 CASRLGGRLFSPLHF TGTGCAAGTCGCCTAGGGGGCAGACTGTTTTCACCCCTCCACTTT
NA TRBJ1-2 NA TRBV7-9 CASGLGVYGYTF TGTGCCAGCGGCCTAGGGGTTTATGGCTACACCTTC
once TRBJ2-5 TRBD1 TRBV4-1 CASSQDTVGQGEETQYF TGCGCCAGCAGCCAAGATACGGTTGGACAGGGGGAGGAGACCCAGTACTTC
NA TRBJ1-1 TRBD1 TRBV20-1 CRWDSNTEAFF TGCAGATGGGACAGTAACACTGAAGCTTTCTTT
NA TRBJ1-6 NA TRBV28 CASSTSSYNSPLHF TGTGCCAGCAGTACTAGCTCCTATAATTCACCCCTCCACTTT
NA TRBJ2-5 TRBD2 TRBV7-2 CASSLSRGDFQETQYF TGTGCCAGCAGCTTAAGCCGGGGGGACTTTCAAGAGACCCAGTACTTC
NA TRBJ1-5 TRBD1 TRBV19 CASQGDRGYSNQPQHF TGTGCCAGTCAGGGGGACCGGGGGTATAGCAATCAGCCCCAGCATTTT
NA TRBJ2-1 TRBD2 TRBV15 CATSRDRTSGIWDEQFF TGTGCCACCAGCAGAGATCGGACTAGCGGGATATGGGATGAGCAGTTCTTC
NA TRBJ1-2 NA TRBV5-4 CASSLAGELNYGYTF TGTGCCAGCAGCTTGGCAGGGGAGCTAAACTATGGCTACACCTTC
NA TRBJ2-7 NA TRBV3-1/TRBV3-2 CASTNRDVRNEQYF TGTGCCAGCACCAACAGGGATGTGCGGAACGAGCAGTACTTC
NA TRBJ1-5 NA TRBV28 CASSFPSGWSNQPQHF TGTGCCAGCAGTTTTCCTTCCGGTTGGAGCAATCAGCCCCAGCATTTT
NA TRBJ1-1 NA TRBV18 CASSGFRGDTEAFF TGTGCCAGCTCCGGTTTTAGAGGGGACACTGAAGCTTTCTTT